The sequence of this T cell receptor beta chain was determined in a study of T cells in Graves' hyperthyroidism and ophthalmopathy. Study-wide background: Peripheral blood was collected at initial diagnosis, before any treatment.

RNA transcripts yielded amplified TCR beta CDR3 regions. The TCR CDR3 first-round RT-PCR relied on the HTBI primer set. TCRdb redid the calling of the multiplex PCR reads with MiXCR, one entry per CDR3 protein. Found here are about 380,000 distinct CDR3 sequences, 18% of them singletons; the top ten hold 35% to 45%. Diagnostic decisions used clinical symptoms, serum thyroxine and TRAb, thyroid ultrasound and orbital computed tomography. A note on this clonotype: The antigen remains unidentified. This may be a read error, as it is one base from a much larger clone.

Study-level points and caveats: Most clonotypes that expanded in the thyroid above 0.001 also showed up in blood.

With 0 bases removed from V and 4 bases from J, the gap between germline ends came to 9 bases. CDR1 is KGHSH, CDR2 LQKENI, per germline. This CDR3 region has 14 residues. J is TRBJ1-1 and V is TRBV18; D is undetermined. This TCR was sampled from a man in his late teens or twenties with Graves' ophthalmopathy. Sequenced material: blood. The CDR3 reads CASSPPSVATEAFF. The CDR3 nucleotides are TGTGCCAGCTCACCACCCAGTGTGGCCACTGAAGCTTTCTTT. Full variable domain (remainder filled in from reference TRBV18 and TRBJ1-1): NAGVMQNPRHLVRRRGQEARLRCSPMKGHSHVYWYRQLPEEGLKFMVYLQKENIIDESGMPKERFSAEFPKEGPSILRIQQVVRGDSAAYFCASSPPSVATEAFFGQGTRLTVV.